This T cell receptor (beta chain) was recovered during a study of T-cell reconstitution after alpha-beta-depleted transplantation in children. The TCRbeta library incorporated unique molecular identifiers. Each CDR3 protein is one row after TCRdb ran MiXCR on the PCR reads. The table lists over 550,000 distinct CDR3 sequences, roughly a tenth of them singletons. The sample here was PBMCs from the stem cell graft donor, taken from the stem cell graft. This receptor was obtained from a human donor who donated a stem cell graft to a child with acute myeloid leukemia.

The CDR3 region has the DNA TGTGCCAGCAGCTTAGCGTATTTTAGGGAGGAGCAGTTCTTC. Its translation is CASSLAYFREEQFF. V is TRBV7-2 and J is TRBJ2-1; tentatively, D is TRBD2 (5 bases). Germline assignment: CDR1 SGHTA and CDR2 FQGNSA. V shed 0 bases and J shed 10 bases, with 13 bases lying between them. This CDR3 has 14 residues.